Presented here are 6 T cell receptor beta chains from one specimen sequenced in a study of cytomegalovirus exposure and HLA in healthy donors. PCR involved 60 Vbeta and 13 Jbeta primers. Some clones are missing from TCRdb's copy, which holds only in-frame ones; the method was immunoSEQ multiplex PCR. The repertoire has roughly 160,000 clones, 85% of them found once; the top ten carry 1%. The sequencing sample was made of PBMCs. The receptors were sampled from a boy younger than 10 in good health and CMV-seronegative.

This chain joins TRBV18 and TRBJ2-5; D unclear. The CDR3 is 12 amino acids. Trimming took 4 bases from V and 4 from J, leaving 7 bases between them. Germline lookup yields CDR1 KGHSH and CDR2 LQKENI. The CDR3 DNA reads TGTGCCAGCTCACTTTCGCGAGAGACCCAGTACTTC. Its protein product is CASSLSRETQYF.

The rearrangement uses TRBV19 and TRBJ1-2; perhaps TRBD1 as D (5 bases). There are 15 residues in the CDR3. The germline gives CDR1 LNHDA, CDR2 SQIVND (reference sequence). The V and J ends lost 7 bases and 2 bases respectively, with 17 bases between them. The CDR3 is CASMGGDRGNYGYTF. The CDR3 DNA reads TGTGCCAGTATGGGGGGGGACCGAGGAAACTATGGCTACACCTTC.

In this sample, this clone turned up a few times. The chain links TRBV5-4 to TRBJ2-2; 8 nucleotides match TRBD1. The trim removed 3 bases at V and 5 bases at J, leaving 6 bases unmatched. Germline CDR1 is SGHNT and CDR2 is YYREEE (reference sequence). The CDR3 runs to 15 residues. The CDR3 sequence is CASSSRTGRTGELFF. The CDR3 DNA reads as TGTGCCAGCAGCTCACGGACAGGGAGGACCGGGGAGCTGTTTTTT.

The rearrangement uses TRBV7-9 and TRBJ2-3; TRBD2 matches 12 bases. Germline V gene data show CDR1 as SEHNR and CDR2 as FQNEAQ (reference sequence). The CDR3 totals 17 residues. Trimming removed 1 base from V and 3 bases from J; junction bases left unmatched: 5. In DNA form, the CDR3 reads TGTGCCAGCAGCTTAGGGACTAGCGGGATTGTAACAGATACGCAGTATTTT. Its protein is CASSLGTSGIVTDTQYF.

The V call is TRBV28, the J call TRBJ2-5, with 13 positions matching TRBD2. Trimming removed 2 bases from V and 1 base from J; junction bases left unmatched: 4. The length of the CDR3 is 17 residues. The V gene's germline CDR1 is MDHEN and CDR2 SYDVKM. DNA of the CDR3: TGTGCCAGCAGTTTAACTAGCGGGGGGGTGTTCCAAGAGACCCAGTACTTC. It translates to CASSLTSGGVFQETQYF.

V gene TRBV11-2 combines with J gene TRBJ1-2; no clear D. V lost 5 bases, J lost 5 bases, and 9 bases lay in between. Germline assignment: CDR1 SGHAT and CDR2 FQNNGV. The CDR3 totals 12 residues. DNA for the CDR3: TGTGCCAGCAGCCCAGGTGTTTATGGCTACACCTTC. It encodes CASSPGVYGYTF.